This T cell receptor (beta chain) appears in the sequencing data of a study of PD-L1 blockade in urothelial cancer. Method: immunoSEQ multiplex PCR; TCRdb's copy keeps in-frame clones and lacks some. The sample shows about 74,000 clones, 84% of them seen only once. Germline values: CDR1 LGHNA, CDR2 YNFKEQ. V was clipped by 1 base and J by 5 bases, with 15 bases between them. This CDR3 has 16 residues. The clonotype originates from a man in his 70s with urothelial cancer. The material was PBMCs, obtained around atezolizumab (anti-PD-L1) treatment. This sequence joins TRBV4-2 and TRBJ2-1, with a tentative D call TRBD2 (6 bases). For the CDR3, the DNA is TGTGCCAGCAGCCAAGGTAGGCTAGCGCATAACAATGAGCAGTTCTTC. Residues: CASSQGRLAHNNEQFF.